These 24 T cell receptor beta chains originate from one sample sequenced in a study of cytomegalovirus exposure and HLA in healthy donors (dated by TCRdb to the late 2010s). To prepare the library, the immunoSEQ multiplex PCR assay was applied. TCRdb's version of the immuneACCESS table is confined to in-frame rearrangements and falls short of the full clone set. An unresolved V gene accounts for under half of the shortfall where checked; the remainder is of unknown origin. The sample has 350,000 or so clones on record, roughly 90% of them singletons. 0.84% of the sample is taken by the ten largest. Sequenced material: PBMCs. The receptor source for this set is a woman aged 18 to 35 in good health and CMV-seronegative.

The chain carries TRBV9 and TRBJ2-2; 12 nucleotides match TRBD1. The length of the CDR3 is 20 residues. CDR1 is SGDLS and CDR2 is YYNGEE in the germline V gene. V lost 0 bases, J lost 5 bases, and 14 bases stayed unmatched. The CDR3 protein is CASSVGARRDRGRWTGELFF. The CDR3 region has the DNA TGTGCCAGCAGCGTAGGAGCCCGGAGGGACAGGGGGCGGTGGACCGGGGAGCTGTTTTTT.

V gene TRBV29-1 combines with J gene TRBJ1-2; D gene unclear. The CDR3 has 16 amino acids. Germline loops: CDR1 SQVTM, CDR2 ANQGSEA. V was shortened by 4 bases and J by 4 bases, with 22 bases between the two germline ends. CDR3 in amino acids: CSVGPREQKGSYGYTF. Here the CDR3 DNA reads TGCAGCGTTGGGCCCCGGGAACAAAAGGGATCCTATGGCTACACCTTC.

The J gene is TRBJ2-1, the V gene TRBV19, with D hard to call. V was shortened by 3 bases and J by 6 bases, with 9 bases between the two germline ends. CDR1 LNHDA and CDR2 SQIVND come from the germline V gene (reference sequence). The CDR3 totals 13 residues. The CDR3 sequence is CASSMRPPNEQFF. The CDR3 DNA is TGTGCCAGTAGTATGAGGCCGCCCAATGAGCAGTTCTTC. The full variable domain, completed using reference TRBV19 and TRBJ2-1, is DGGITQSPKYLFRKEGQNVTLSCEQNLNHDAMYWYRQDPGQGLRLIYYSQIVNDFQKGDIAEGYSVSREKKESFPLTVTSAQKNPTAFYLCASSMRPPNEQFFGPGTRLTVL.

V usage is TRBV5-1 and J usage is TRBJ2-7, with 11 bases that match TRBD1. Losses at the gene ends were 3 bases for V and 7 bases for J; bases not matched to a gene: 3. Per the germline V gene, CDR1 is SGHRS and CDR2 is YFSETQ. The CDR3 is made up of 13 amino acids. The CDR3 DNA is TGCGCCAGCAGCTCGGGACAGGGGGAGGAGCAGTACTTC. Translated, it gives CASSSGQGEEQYF.

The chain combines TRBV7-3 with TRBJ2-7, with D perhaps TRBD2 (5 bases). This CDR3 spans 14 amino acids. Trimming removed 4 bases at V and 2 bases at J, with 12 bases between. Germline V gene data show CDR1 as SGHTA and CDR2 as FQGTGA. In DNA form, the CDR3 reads TGTGCCAGCAGCTCAGGACTCGACCCCTACGAGCAGTACTTC. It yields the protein CASSSGLDPYEQYF.

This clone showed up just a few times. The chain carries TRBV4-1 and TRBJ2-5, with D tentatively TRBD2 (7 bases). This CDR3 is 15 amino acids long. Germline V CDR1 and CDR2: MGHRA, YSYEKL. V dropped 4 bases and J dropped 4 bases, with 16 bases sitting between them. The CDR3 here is CASSLRPGEGETQYF. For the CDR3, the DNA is TGCGCCAGCAGCCTAAGACCAGGGGAGGGAGAGACCCAGTACTTC.

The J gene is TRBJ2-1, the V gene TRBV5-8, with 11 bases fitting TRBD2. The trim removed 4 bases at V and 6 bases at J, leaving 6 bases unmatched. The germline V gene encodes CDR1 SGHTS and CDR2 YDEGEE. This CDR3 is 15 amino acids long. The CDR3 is CASSGGLAATNEQFF. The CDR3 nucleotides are TGTGCCAGCAGCGGGGGACTAGCGGCGACCAATGAGCAGTTCTTC.

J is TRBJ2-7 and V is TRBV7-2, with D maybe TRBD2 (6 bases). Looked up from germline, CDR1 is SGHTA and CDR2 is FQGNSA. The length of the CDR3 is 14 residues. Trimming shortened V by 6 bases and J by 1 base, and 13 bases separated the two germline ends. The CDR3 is CASSHGGTSYEQYF. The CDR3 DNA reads TGTGCCAGCAGTCACGGGGGTACTTCCTACGAGCAGTACTTC.

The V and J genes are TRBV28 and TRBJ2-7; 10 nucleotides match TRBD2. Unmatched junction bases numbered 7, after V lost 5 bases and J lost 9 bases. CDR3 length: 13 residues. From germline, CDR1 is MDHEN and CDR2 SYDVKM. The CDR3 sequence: CASSRAGTSVQYF. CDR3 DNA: TGTGCCAGCAGTAGAGCTGGGACTAGCGTGCAGTACTTC. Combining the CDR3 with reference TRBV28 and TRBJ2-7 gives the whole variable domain DVKVTQSSRYLVKRTGEKVFLECVQDMDHENMFWYRQDPGLGLRLIYFSYDVKMKEKGDIPEGYSVSREKKERFSLILESASTNQTSMYLCASSRAGTSVQYFGPGTRLTVT.

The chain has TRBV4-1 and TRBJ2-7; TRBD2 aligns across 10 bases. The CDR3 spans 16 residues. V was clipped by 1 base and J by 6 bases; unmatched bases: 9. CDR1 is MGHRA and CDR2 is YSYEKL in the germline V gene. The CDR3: CASSQGFLAGAGEQYF. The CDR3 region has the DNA TGCGCCAGCAGCCAAGGATTTCTAGCGGGAGCGGGCGAGCAGTACTTC.

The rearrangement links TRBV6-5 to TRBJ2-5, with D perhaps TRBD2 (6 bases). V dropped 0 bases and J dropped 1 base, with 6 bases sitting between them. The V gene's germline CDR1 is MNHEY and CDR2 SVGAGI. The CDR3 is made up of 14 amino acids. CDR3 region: CASSYSGGQETQYF. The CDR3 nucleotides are TGTGCCAGCAGTTACTCGGGGGGCCAAGAGACCCAGTACTTC.

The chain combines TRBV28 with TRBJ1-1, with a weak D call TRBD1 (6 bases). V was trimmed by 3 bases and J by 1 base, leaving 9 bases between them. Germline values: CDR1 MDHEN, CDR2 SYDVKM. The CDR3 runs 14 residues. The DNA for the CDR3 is TGTGCCAGCAGTTTCCCGGACAGGAACACTGAAGCTTTCTTT. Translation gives CASSFPDRNTEAFF.

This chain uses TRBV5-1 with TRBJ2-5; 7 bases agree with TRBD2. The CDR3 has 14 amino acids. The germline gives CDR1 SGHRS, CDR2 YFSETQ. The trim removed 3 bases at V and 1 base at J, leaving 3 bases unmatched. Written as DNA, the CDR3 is TGCGCCAGCAGCTGGGGGACTATCCAAGAGACCCAGTACTTC. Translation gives CASSWGTIQETQYF.

CDR3 amino acids: CASSAGDTQYF. In DNA form, the CDR3 reads TGCGCCAGCAGTGCCGGGGATACGCAGTATTTT. V and J are TRBV10-2 and TRBJ2-3; no clear D. CDR3 length: 11 residues. CDR1 and CDR2 from the germline V gene are WSHSY and SAAADI. V was shortened by 4 bases and J by 6 bases, with 5 bases between the two germline ends.

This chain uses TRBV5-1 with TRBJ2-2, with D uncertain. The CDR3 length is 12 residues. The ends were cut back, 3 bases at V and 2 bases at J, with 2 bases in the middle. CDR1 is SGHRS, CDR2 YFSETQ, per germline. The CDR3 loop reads CASSSNTGELFF. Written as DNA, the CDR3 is TGCGCCAGCAGCTCAAACACCGGGGAGCTGTTTTTT. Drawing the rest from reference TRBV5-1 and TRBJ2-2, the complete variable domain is KAGVTQTPRYLIKTRGQQVTLSCSPISGHRSVSWYQQTPGQGLQFLFEYFSETQRNKGNFPGRFSGRQFSNSRSEMNVSTLELGDSALYLCASSSNTGELFFGEGSRLTVL.

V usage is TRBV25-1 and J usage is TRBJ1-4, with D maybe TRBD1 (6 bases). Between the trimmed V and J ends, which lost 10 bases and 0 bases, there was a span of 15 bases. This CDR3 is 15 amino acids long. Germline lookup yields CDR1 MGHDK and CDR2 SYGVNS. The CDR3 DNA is TGTGCCACCGCGGTCAGGGGTGCAACTAATGAAAAACTGTTTTTT. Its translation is CATAVRGATNEKLFF.

CDR3 in DNA: TGTGCCAGCTCACCACCGGGGACTAGCGGGATTGATACGCAGTATTTT. Translating it yields CASSPPGTSGIDTQYF. The chain is built from TRBV18 and TRBJ2-3; 13 nucleotides match TRBD2. The CDR3 runs 16 residues. Germline V lookup: CDR1 KGHSH, CDR2 LQKENI. The V segment lost 0 bases and the J segment 6 bases; nucleotides outside the gene matches: 3.

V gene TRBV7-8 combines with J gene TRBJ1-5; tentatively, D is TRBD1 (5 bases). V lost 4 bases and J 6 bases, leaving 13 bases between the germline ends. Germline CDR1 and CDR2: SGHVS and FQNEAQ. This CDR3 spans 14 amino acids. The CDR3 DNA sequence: TGTGCCAGCAGCTCACTGGCAGGGTTTCAGCCCCAGCATTTT. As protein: CASSSLAGFQPQHF.

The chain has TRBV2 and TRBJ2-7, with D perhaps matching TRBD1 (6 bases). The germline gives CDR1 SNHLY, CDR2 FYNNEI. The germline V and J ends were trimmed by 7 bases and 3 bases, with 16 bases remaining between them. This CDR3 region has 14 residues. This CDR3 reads CASNRDITDYEQYF. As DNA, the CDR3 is TGTGCCAGCAACAGGGATATCACTGACTACGAGCAGTACTTC.

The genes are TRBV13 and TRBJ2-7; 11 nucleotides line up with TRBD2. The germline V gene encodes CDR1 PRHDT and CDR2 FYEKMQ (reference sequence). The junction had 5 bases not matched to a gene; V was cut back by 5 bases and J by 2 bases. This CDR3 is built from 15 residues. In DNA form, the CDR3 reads TGTGCCAGCAGCCCCCGGACTAGCGGGCCCTACGAGCAGTACTTC. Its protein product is CASSPRTSGPYEQYF.

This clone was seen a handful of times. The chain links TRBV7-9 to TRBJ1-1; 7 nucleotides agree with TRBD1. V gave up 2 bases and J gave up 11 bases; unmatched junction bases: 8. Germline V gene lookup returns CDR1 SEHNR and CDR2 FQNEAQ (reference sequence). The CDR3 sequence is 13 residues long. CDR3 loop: CASSLNEGAWAFF. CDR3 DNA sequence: TGTGCCAGCAGCTTAAACGAGGGGGCTTGGGCTTTCTTT.

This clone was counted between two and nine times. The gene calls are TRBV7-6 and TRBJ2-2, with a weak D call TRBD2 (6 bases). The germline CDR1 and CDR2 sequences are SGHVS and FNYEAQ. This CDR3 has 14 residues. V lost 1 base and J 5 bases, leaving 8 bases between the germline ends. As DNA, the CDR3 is TGTGCCAGCAGCTTAGGGACTACAACCGGGGAGCTGTTTTTT. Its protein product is CASSLGTTTGELFF. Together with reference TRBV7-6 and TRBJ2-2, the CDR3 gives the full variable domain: GAGVSQSPRYKVTKRGQDVALRCDPISGHVSLYWYRQALGQGPEFLTYFNYEAQQDKSGLPNDRFSAERPEGSISTLTIQRTEQRDSAMYRCASSLGTTTGELFFGEGSRLTVL.

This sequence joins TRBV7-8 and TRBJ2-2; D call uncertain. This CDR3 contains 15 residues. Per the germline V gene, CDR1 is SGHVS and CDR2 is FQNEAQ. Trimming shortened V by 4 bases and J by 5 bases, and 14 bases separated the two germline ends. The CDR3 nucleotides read TGTGCCAGCAGCTCTGTACGACTTCAAACCGGGGAGCTGTTTTTT. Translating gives CASSSVRLQTGELFF.

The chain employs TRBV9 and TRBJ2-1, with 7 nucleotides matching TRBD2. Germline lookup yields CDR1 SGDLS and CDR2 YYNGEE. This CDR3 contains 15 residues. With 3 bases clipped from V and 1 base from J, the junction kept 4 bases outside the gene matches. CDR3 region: CASSAGGPSYNEQFF. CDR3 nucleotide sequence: TGTGCCAGCAGCGCGGGAGGCCCTTCCTACAATGAGCAGTTCTTC. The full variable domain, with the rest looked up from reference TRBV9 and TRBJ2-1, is DSGVTQTPKHLITATGQRVTLRCSPRSGDLSVYWYQQSLDQGLQFLIQYYNGEERAKGNILERFSAQQFPDLHSELNLSSLELGDSALYFCASSAGGPSYNEQFFGPGTRLTVL.